The subject of this entry is one T cell receptor beta chain. Its cognate antigen is unknown. Use of 60 Vbeta and 13 Jbeta primers characterized the PCR. TCRdb keeps only in-frame clones here, not all; method: immunoSEQ multiplex PCR. In the table there are under 150,000 clones, 60% to 85% of which are singletons. This sample is drawn from a study of cytomegalovirus exposure and HLA in healthy donors. Overall study findings and caveats: In a later analysis, TCR association rates varied by HLA locus: DRB1 most, HLA-C fewest.

This receptor was identified in a man aged 30 to 39 in good health and CMV-seronegative. Material: PBMCs.

DNA of the CDR3: TGCAGCGTTGCGGGGGTCGTAGCGGGAGATCGGGATACGCAGTATTTT. Amino acids: CSVAGVVAGDRDTQYF. This chain joins TRBV29-1 and TRBJ2-3; 9 positions agree with TRBD2. This CDR3 comprises 16 residues. J was trimmed by 6 bases and V by 4 bases; bases with no gene match: 14. In germline, CDR1 is SQVTM, CDR2 ANQGSEA.